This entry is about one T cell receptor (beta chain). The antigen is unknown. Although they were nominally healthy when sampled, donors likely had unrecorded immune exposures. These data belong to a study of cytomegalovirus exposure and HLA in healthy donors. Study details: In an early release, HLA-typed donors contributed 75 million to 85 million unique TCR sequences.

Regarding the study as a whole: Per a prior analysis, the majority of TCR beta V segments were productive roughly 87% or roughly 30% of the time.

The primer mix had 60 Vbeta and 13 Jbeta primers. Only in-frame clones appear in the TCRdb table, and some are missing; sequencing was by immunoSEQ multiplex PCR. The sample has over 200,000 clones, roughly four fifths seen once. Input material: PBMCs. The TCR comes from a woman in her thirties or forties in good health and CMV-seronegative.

The CDR3 here is CASSEGQGGGYGYTF. As DNA, the CDR3 is TGTGCCAGCAGTGAGGGGCAGGGGGGTGGCTATGGCTACACCTTC. The chain combines TRBV2 with TRBJ1-2; TRBD1 agrees at 7 bases. V was clipped by 3 bases and J by 4 bases; unmatched bases: 8. This CDR3 is built from 15 residues. Germline CDR1 SNHLY, CDR2 FYNNEI.